The 16 T cell receptor beta chains presented below share a single source sample, sequenced in a study of T cell responses to AZD1222 COVID-19 vaccine. Clones were read by immunoSEQ multiplex PCR, and TCRdb kept only the in-frame ones, dropping some. The sample consists of more than 40,000 clones, 90% of them appearing once. Sequences were derived from peripheral blood, sampled 28 days after the second AZD1222 dose. The receptors shown here come from an adult who received the AZD1222 COVID-19 vaccine.

Only a few counts were recorded for this clone. The chain combines TRBV15 with TRBJ2-1; possible D gene TRBD2, 7 bases. From germline, CDR1 is LNHNV and CDR2 YYDKDF (reference sequence). Deletions cut 1 base from V and 4 bases from J, with 17 bases between. CDR3 length: 17 amino acids. The CDR3 nucleotides are TGTGCCACCAGCAGAGGGGAGGGGGACCCGGTTTACAATGAGCAGTTCTTC. Translation gives CATSRGEGDPVYNEQFF.

This chain joins TRBV4-3 and TRBJ1-2; possible D gene TRBD1, 6 bases. The CDR3 contains 16 residues. Germline values: CDR1 LGHNA, CDR2 YSLEER. V was cut by 0 bases and J by 4 bases, with 15 bases left in between. The chain's CDR3 is CASSQDNIRGGYGYTF. The CDR3 coding sequence is TGCGCCAGCAGCCAAGATAACATAAGAGGGGGCTATGGCTACACCTTC.

In DNA, the CDR3 is TGTGCCTGGCTGGGGGGGGCTAATTCACCCCTCCACTTT. Its protein product is CAWLGGANSPLHF. The J gene is TRBJ1-6, the V gene TRBV30, with D perhaps TRBD1 (6 bases). Germline CDR1 GTSNPN, CDR2 SVGIG (reference sequence). The CDR3 spans 13 residues. Between the trimmed V and J ends, which lost 5 bases and 6 bases, there was a span of 11 bases.

This sequence joins TRBV7-2 and TRBJ1-6; D unclear. CDR1 SGHTA and CDR2 FQGNSA come from the germline V gene. Trimming removed 3 bases from V and 7 bases from J, with 13 bases in between. The CDR3 has 15 residues. CDR3 bases: TGTGCCAGCAGCTTCGGTACAGCCGGCAATTCACCCCTCCACTTT. Translating gives CASSFGTAGNSPLHF.

This clone was picked up a small number of times. V and J are TRBV3-1 (or the pseudogene TRBV3-2) and TRBJ2-7; no clear D. The CDR3 sequence is 12 residues long. V lost 7 bases and J 6 bases, leaving 13 bases between the germline ends. CDR1 LGHDT and CDR2 YNNKEL come from the germline V gene (reference sequence). CDR3: CASTIGPGEQYF. Written as DNA, the CDR3 is TGTGCCAGCACGATAGGCCCCGGCGAGCAGTACTTC.

The chain employs TRBV29-1 and TRBJ2-5, with 15 bases fitting TRBD2. The CDR3 has 14 residues. Unmatched junction bases numbered 1, after V lost 7 bases and J lost 1 base. Germline V lookup: CDR1 SQVTM, CDR2 ANQGSEA. The CDR3: CSGTSGGAQETQYF. CDR3 nucleotide sequence: TGCAGCGGGACTAGCGGGGGGGCCCAAGAGACCCAGTACTTC.

The chain joins TRBV6-1 to TRBJ2-1, with TRBD2 identical over 9 bases. This CDR3 spans 18 amino acids. J lost 10 bases, V lost 0 bases, and 16 bases had no gene match. Germline V gene lookup returns CDR1 MNHNS and CDR2 SASEGT. CDR3 sequence: CASSEARGGGGASSEQFF. In nucleotides, the CDR3 is TGTGCCAGCAGTGAAGCCAGGGGAGGCGGGGGGGCCTCCTCCGAGCAGTTCTTC.

This chain links TRBV5-1 with TRBJ1-6; a possible D gene is TRBD1 (6 bases). The germline V gene has CDR1 SGHRS and CDR2 YFSETQ. The ends were cut back, 1 base at V and 9 bases at J, with 8 bases in the middle. This CDR3 contains 13 residues. The chain's CDR3 is CASSLLQGSPLHF. The CDR3 DNA follows: TGCGCCAGCAGCTTGTTACAGGGTTCACCCCTCCACTTT.

The J gene is TRBJ2-7, the V gene TRBV7-9, with 7 bases matching TRBD1. The CDR3 is made up of 14 amino acids. The junction had 7 bases not matched to a gene; V was cut back by 4 bases and J by 4 bases. Germline values: CDR1 SEHNR, CDR2 FQNEAQ (reference sequence). CDR3 coding DNA: TGTGCCAGCAGCTCTCGACAGGGTGGGTACGAGCAGTACTTC. Its translation: CASSSRQGGYEQYF.

This chain links TRBV27 with TRBJ2-1, with 8 bases that match TRBD1. CDR1 is MNHEY and CDR2 is SMNVEV in the germline V gene (reference sequence). V trimming: 6 bases; J trimming: 2 bases; junction bases outside the gene matches: 6. The CDR3 has 15 amino acids. CDR3 protein: CASRFDRGTYNEQFF. CDR3 coding DNA: TGTGCCAGCAGGTTTGACAGGGGAACCTACAATGAGCAGTTCTTC.

The V gene is TRBV30, the J gene TRBJ1-1; no clear D gene. Germline CDR1 GTSNPN, CDR2 SVGIG (reference sequence). V lost 2 bases and J 3 bases, leaving 4 bases between the germline ends. The CDR3 is 11 residues long. CDR3 residues: CAWSWYTEAFF. The CDR3 coding sequence is TGTGCCTGGAGTTGGTACACTGAAGCTTTCTTT.

This rearrangement joins TRBV6-1 to TRBJ2-3, with D tentatively TRBD1 or TRBD2 (6 bases each). Trimming took off 1 base at V and 2 bases at J, with 7 bases between the two ends. Germline CDR1 and CDR2: MNHNS and SASEGT. The CDR3 has 14 residues. The CDR3 DNA is TGTGCCAGCAGTGAAGGGGGGGCCACAGATACGCAGTATTTT. Protein: CASSEGGATDTQYF.

The rearrangement joins TRBV14 to TRBJ1-5; a weak D match, TRBD1 (6 bases). Germline loops: CDR1 SGHDN, CDR2 FVKESK. This CDR3 is built from 14 residues. The V end lost 3 bases, the J end lost 4 bases, and 10 bases lay between the germline ends. CDR3 residues: CASSHRTGNQPQHF. As DNA, the CDR3 is TGTGCCAGCAGCCATCGAACAGGGAATCAGCCCCAGCATTTT.

The CDR3 DNA reads as TGTGCCAGTAGTTTGACCTCCTCCGGGACTGTAAGAAATCAGCCCCAGCATTTT. Its translation is CASSLTSSGTVRNQPQHF. The rearrangement links TRBV19 to TRBJ1-5; TRBD1 might be the D (5 bases). Germline V gene data show CDR1 as LNHDA and CDR2 as SQIVND (reference sequence). This CDR3 has 18 amino acids. Trimming stripped 5 bases from V and 4 bases from J, with 24 bases between.

The CDR3: CSASWAPGAEAFF. CDR3 nucleotides: TGCAGTGCTAGTTGGGCCCCGGGAGCTGAAGCTTTCTTT. This chain links TRBV20-1 with TRBJ1-1; D not certain. The germline V and J ends were trimmed by 3 bases and 6 bases, with 14 bases remaining between them. The CDR3 extends over 13 amino acids. Germline V gene data show CDR1 as DFQATT and CDR2 as SNEGSKA (reference sequence).

This clone has just one count. This sequence joins TRBV27 and TRBJ2-1; 8 nucleotides line up with TRBD1. The CDR3 is made up of 15 amino acids. The V gene end was trimmed by 7 bases and the J gene end by 5 bases; junction bases not matched to a gene: 10. CDR1 is MNHEY and CDR2 is SMNVEV in the germline V gene (reference sequence). CDR3 sequence reads: CASNPSGGAHNEQFF. The CDR3 DNA sequence: TGTGCCAGCAACCCTTCAGGGGGCGCCCACAATGAGCAGTTCTTC.